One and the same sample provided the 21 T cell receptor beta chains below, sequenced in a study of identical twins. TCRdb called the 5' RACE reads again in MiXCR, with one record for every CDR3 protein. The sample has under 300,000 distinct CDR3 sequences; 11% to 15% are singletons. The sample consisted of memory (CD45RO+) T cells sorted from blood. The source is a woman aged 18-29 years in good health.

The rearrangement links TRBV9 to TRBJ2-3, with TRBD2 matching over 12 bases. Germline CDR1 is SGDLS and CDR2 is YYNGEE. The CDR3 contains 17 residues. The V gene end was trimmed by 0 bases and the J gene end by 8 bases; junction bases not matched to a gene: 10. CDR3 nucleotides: TGTGCCAGCAGCGTAGAAACTAGCGGGAGGTCCGGTAGTACGCAGTATTTT. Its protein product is CASSVETSGRSGSTQYF.

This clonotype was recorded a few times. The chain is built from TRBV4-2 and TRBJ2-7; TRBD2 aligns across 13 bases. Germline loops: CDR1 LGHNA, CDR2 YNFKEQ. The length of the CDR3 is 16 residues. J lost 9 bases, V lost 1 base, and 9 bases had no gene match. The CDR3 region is CASSQATGTSGVSQYF. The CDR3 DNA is TGTGCCAGCAGCCAAGCCACCGGGACTAGCGGGGTCTCGCAGTACTTC.

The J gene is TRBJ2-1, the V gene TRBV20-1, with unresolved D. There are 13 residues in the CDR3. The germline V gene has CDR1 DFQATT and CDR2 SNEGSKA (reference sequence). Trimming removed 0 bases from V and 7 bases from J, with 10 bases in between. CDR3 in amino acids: CSARDFRGNEQFF. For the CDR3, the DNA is TGCAGTGCTAGAGATTTTCGAGGAAATGAGCAGTTCTTC.

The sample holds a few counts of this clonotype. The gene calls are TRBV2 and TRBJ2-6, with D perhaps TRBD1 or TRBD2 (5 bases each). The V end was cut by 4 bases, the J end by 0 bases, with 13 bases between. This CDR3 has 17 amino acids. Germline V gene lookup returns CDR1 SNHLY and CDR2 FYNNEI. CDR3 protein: CASSATGLSSGANVLTF. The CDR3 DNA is TGTGCCAGCAGTGCGACGGGGCTTAGCTCTGGGGCCAACGTCCTGACTTTC.

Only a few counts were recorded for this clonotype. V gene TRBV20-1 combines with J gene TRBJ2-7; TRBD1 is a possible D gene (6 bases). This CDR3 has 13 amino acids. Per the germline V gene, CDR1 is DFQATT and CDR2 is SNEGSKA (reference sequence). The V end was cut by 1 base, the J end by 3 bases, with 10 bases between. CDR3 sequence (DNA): TGCAGTGCTAGAGGGGGACACGACTACGAGCAGTACTTC. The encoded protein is CSARGGHDYEQYF.

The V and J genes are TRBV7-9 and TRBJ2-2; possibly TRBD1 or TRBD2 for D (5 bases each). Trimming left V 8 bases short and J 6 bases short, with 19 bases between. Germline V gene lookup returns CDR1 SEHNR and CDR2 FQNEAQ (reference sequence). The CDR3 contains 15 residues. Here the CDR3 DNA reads TGTGCCAGCGGCCCGGGGCTAGTAGGCGCCGGGGAGCTGTTTTTT. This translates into CASGPGLVGAGELFF. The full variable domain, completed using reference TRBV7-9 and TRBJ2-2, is DTGVSQNPRHKITKRGQNVTFRCDPISEHNRLYWYRQTLGQGPEFLTYFQNEAQLEKSRLLSDRFSAERPKGSFSTLEIQRTEQGDSAMYLCASGPGLVGAGELFFGEGSRLTVL.

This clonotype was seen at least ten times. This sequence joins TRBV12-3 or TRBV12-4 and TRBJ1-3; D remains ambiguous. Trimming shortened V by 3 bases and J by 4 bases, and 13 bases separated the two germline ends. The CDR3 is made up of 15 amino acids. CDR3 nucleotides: TGTGCCAGCAGTTTTGAGTTGGTGAGAGGAAACACCATATATTTT. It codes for CASSFELVRGNTIYF.

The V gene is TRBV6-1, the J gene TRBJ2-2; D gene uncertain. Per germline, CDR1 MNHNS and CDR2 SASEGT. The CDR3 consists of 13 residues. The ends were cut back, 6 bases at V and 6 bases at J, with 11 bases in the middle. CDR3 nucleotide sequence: TGTGCCAGCAGCTCATACTCATCCGGGGAGCTGTTTTTT. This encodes CASSSYSSGELFF.

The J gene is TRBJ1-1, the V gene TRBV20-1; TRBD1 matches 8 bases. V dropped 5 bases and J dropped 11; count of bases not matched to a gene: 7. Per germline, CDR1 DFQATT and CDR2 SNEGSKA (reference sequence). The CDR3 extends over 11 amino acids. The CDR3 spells CSAPTGGEAFF. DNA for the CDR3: TGCAGTGCTCCTACAGGGGGTGAGGCTTTCTTT.

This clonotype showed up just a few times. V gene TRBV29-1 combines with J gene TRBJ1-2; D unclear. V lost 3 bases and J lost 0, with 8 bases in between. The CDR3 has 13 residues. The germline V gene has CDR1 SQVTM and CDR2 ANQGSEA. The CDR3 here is CSVDGGSNYGYTF. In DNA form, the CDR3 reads TGCAGCGTTGATGGTGGGTCTAACTATGGCTACACCTTC.

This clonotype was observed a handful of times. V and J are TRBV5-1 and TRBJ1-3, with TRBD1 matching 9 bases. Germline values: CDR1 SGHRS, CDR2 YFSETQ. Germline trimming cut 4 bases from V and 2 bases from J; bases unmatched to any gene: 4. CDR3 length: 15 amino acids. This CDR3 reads CASSPTGGTGNTIYF. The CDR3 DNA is TGCGCCAGCAGCCCGACAGGGGGAACTGGAAACACCATATATTTT.

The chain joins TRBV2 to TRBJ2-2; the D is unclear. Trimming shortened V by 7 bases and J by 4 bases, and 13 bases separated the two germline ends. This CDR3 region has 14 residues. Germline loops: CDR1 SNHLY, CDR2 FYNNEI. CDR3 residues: CASILGGATGELFF. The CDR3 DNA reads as TGTGCCAGCATCCTAGGCGGTGCCACCGGGGAGCTGTTTTTT.

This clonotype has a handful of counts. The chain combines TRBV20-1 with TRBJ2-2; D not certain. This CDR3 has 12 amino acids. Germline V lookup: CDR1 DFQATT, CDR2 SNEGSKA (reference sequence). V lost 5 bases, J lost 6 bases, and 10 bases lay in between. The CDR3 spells CSAPRPSGELFF. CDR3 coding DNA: TGCAGTGCTCCACGCCCGTCCGGGGAGCTGTTTTTT.

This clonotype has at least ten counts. CDR3 region: CASSLRVGTDTQYF. CDR3 sequence (DNA): TGTGCCAGCAGTTTAAGGGTGGGCACAGATACGCAGTATTTT. The rearrangement uses TRBV27 and TRBJ2-3, with D uncertain. This CDR3 spans 14 amino acids. V shed 2 bases and J shed 1 base, with 7 bases lying between them. The germline gives CDR1 MNHEY, CDR2 SMNVEV (reference sequence).

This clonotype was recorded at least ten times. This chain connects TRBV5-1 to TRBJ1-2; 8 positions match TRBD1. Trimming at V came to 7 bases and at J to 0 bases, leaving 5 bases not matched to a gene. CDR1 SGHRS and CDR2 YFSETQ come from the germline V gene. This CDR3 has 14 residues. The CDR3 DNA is TGCGCCAGCGGACAGGGAACAACTAACTATGGCTACACCTTC. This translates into CASGQGTTNYGYTF.

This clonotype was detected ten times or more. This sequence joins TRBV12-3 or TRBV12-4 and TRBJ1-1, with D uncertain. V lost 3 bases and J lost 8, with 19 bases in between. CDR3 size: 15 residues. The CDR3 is CASSFSGPEGWEAFF. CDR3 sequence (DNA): TGTGCCAGCAGTTTTTCTGGGCCGGAAGGGTGGGAAGCTTTCTTT.

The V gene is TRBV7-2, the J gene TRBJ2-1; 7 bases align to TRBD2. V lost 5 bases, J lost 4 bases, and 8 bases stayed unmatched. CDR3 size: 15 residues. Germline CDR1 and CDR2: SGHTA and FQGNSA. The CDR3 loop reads CASSPTSDRYNEQFF. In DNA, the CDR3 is TGTGCCAGCAGCCCCACTAGCGACCGTTACAATGAGCAGTTCTTC.

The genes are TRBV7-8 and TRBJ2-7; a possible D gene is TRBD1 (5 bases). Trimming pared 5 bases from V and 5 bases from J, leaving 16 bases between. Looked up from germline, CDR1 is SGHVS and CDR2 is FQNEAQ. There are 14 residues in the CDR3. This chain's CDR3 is CASSDPQGSDEQYF. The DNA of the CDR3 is TGTGCCAGCAGCGACCCCCAGGGATCGGACGAGCAGTACTTC.

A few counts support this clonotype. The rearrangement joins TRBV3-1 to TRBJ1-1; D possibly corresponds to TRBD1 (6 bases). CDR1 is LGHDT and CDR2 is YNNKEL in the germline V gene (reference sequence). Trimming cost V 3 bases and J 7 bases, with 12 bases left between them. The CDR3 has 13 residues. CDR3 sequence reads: CASSHGGAGEAFF. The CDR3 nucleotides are TGTGCCAGCAGCCATGGGGGCGCCGGTGAAGCTTTCTTT. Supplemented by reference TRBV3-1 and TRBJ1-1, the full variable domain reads DTAVSQTPKYLVTQMGNDKSIKCEQNLGHDTMYWYKQDSKKFLKIMFSYNNKELIINETVPNRFSPKSPDKAHLNLHINSLELGDSAVYFCASSHGGAGEAFFGQGTRLTVV.

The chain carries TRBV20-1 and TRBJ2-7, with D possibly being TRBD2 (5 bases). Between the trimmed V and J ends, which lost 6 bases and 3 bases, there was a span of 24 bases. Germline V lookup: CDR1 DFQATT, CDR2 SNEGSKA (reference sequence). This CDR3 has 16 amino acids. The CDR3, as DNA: TGCAGTGCCACCGACCCCCGGTATAGCGCAAGCTACGAGCAGTACTTC. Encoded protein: CSATDPRYSASYEQYF.

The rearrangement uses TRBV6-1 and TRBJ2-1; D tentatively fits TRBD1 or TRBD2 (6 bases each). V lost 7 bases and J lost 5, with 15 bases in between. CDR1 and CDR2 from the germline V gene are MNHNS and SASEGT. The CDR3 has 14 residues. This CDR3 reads CASTTWGANNEQFF. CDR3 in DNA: TGTGCCAGCACCACCTGGGGGGCCAACAATGAGCAGTTCTTC.